This entry concerns a single T cell receptor (beta chain). This clonotype has at least ten counts. The target of this receptor is not known. Per-nucleotide qualities are absent, and no much larger clonotype sits a single base away. Because this beta chain is a stray read in a library intended to capture alpha chains, its abundance should not be given much weight. Receptors were amplified or captured by 5' RACE. The sequencer was a NextSeq 500. The TCR library protocol attached a unique molecular identifier to each TCR cDNA molecule to allow correction of PCR and sequencing errors. Per the authors' processing: TCR identification, UMI-based error correction and CDR3 extraction were performed with Decombinator tools. Expanded TCRs were defined as those above a frequency of 2 per 1,000, corresponding to the top 1% of the tumor frequency distribution. Expanded tumor TCRs statistically deemed absent (corrected P<0.05) from at least one tumor region were classed as regional, and all other expanded tumor TCRs were classed as ubiquitous. Renyi diversity was computed with the R vegan package after each repertoire had been subsampled 100 times to 5,000 TCRs. To build CDR3 similarity networks, amino acid triplet string-kernel similarity was used, and CDR3s were connected when their pairwise similarity was above 0.82. Through fastp at Q25 and MiXCR, TCRdb rebuilt clones from the public reads, retaining in-frame beta chains. Rows with one shared CDR3 protein collapse into an entry with the most common genes and DNA. Clone size and V and J calls follow TCRdb, not the original study. The sample table contains around 13,000 distinct CDR3 sequences; only one count was recorded for just over 5% of them. Approximately 25% of the sample lies in the top ten.

CDR1 and CDR2 are drawn from the germline V gene: SGHRS, YFSETQ. The V and J ends are trimmed by 0 bases and 0 bases, leaving 11 bases between them. The CDR3 runs 16 residues from the cysteine to the phenylalanine. Solely the CDR3 DNA is kept, with 48 bases framed from the first base. This sample stems from a study of spatial heterogeneity in lung cancer (dated by TCRdb to the late 2010s). Context from the whole study: More beta-chain than alpha-chain transcripts were consistently detected, likely reflecting higher beta-chain transcript abundance. In tumor regions, TCR transcript counts showed a strong correlation with a T cell transcriptional module score derived from matched bulk RNA-seq. In non-small cell lung cancer, the study quantitatively compared TCR alpha and beta repertoires across several tumor regions, matched nontumor lung, and blood. Nonsynonymous mutation counts, determined by whole-exome sequencing of tumor tissue, were related to features of the TCR repertoire. In the raw uncorrected reads, each unique combination of TCR and UMI appeared more than ten times on average. At surgery, over 200 tumor regions, around 64 matched nontumor lung samples and 56 PBMC samples were TCR-sequenced for both alpha and beta chains. General findings and caveats noted by the study authors: Counts of ubiquitous and regional expanded TCRs correlated with counts of ubiquitous and regional nonsynonymous mutations, respectively. Confirming at a functional level the hypothesis that regional TCRs recognize regional mutations was considered to require additional single-cell paired TCR alpha and beta sequencing. A correlation was observed between the number of expanded intratumoral alpha and beta TCRs and the tumor nonsynonymous mutation count. Estimated TCR-seq coverage of tumor T cells was only about 7.2% for alpha chains and about 12% for beta chains.

What the time point label conveys for this sample: sample taken at primary tumor resection. Samples were obtained from 72 patients with early-stage, untreated non-small cell lung cancer from the lung TRACERx cohort. TCR sequencing used whole RNA extracted from tumor and nontumor lung tissue, or from cryopreserved PBMC samples, without cell sorting. A patient was chosen for TCR sequencing only when enough RNA was available from at least two tumor regions. Tumor and adjacent nontumor lung specimens were reviewed by a lung pathologist before selection. The sample here was lung tumor tissue, taken at surgery. This receptor was taken from a male donor with early-stage non-small cell lung cancer. The chain is assembled from TRBV5-1 and TRBJ2-3, with the identity of the D gene unclear. The nucleotide sequence is TGCGCCAGCAGCTTGGGTGGCGGCCCTAGCACAGATACGCAGTATTTT. It translates as CASSLGGGPSTDTQYF.